Shown below are 15 T cell receptor beta chains from a single sample sequenced in a study of shared clonotypes between healthy human individuals. Using immunoSEQ multiplex PCR, the repertoire was profiled, and TCRdb retains in-frame clones only, with some absent. Of 400,000 to 550,000 clones in the sample, 70% to 80% were seen once. Sequenced sample: PBMCs. The origin of the receptors is a middle-aged woman in good health. Some clones in this sample may be carry-over from other donors' samples.

This chain connects TRBV28 to TRBJ2-1; 7 nucleotides line up with TRBD2. Germline CDR1 MDHEN, CDR2 SYDVKM. The junction had 4 bases not matched to a gene; V was cut back by 5 bases and J by 0 bases. This CDR3 is built from 15 residues. In nucleotides, the CDR3 is TGTGCCAGCAGTCTAGCGGCCACCTCCTACAATGAGCAGTTCTTC. As protein: CASSLAATSYNEQFF.

The V and J genes are TRBV13 and TRBJ2-1; 7 bases fit TRBD1. Germline assignment: CDR1 PRHDT and CDR2 FYEKMQ (reference sequence). This CDR3 region has 14 residues. The J segment lost 8 bases and the V segment lost 2 bases, leaving 6 bases of the junction unmatched. CDR3 sequence reads: CASSLRQGVDEQFF. The CDR3 DNA reads TGTGCCAGCAGCTTAAGACAGGGAGTGGATGAGCAGTTCTTC.

The gene calls are TRBV29-1 and TRBJ1-4; D unclear. V was clipped by 6 bases and J by 1 base, with 12 bases between them. The CDR3 spans 14 residues. Germline values: CDR1 SQVTM, CDR2 ANQGSEA. CDR3 amino acids: CSVLRTGTNEKLFF. In DNA, the CDR3 is TGCAGCGTCCTCCGGACGGGAACTAATGAAAAACTGTTTTTT. The complete variable domain, with remaining parts taken from reference TRBV29-1 and TRBJ1-4, reads SAVISQKPSRDICQRGTSLTIQCQVDSQVTMMFWYRQQPGQSLTLIATANQGSEATYESGFVIDKFPISRPNLTFSTLTVSNMSPEDSSIYLCSVLRTGTNEKLFFGSGTQLSVL.

The chain's CDR3 is CASSFVGTDEKLFF. The DNA for the CDR3 is TGTGCCAGCAGCTTTGTTGGGACCGATGAAAAACTGTTTTTT. This chain uses TRBV7-8 with TRBJ1-4; possibly TRBD1 for D (5 bases). This CDR3 region has 14 residues. The V gene's germline CDR1 is SGHVS and CDR2 FQNEAQ. V was shortened by 3 bases and J by 6 bases, with 11 bases between the two germline ends. The full variable domain, in which reference TRBV7-8 and TRBJ1-4 provide the parts outside the CDR3, is GAGVSQSPRYKVAKRGQDVALRCDPISGHVSLFWYQQALGQGPEFLTYFQNEAQLDKSGLPSDRFFAERPEGSVSTLKIQRTQQEDSAVYLCASSFVGTDEKLFFGSGTQLSVL.

The V gene is TRBV25-1, the J gene TRBJ1-3, with a possible D match to TRBD1 (5 bases). This CDR3 comprises 16 residues. V was trimmed by 6 bases and J by 0 bases, leaving 15 bases between them. Germline CDR1 is MGHDK and CDR2 is SYGVNS. CDR3 loop: CASSPLSGGSGNTIYF. CDR3 coding DNA: TGTGCCAGCAGCCCCCTCAGTGGGGGCTCTGGAAACACCATATATTTT.

Here the CDR3 reads CASSLGALAGVYEQYF. The DNA of the CDR3 is TGTGCCAGCAGCTTAGGAGCCTTAGCGGGAGTCTACGAGCAGTACTTC. The chain links TRBV7-6 to TRBJ2-7; 9 nucleotides match TRBD2. The trim removed 1 base at V and 3 bases at J, leaving 7 bases unmatched. CDR3 length equals 16 residues. Germline values: CDR1 SGHVS, CDR2 FNYEAQ.

The chain couples TRBV7-6 to TRBJ1-5; tentative D call: TRBD1 (6 bases). The CDR3 spans 16 residues. CDR1 is SGHVS, CDR2 FNYEAQ, per germline. V gave up 2 bases and J gave up 4 bases, with 15 bases separating them. The CDR3 DNA is TGTGCCAGCAGCTTACGGGAAAGGGGGAGGAATCAGCCCCAGCATTTT. It yields the protein CASSLRERGRNQPQHF.

The genes are TRBV27 and TRBJ1-3; D is undetermined. Deletions cut 4 bases from V and 2 bases from J, with 9 bases between. CDR3 length equals 14 residues. The germline CDR1 and CDR2 sequences are MNHEY and SMNVEV (reference sequence). CDR3 protein: CASSSGEAGNTIYF. Written as DNA, the CDR3 is TGTGCCAGCAGTTCCGGTGAGGCTGGAAACACCATATATTTT.

The CDR3 here is CASSQRDRGDTEAFF. The CDR3 coding sequence is TGCGCCAGCAGCCAACGGGACAGGGGTGACACTGAAGCTTTCTTT. The V call is TRBV4-1, the J call TRBJ1-1; 10 bases match TRBD1. From germline, CDR1 is MGHRA and CDR2 YSYEKL. V lost 2 bases and J lost 3; bases outside the gene matches: 3. The CDR3 is 15 amino acids.

The genes are TRBV5-1 and TRBJ2-7, with D possibly TRBD2 on 7 matching bases. Germline V lookup: CDR1 SGHRS, CDR2 YFSETQ. The length of the CDR3 is 12 residues. The germline V and J ends were trimmed by 7 bases and 7 bases, with 15 bases remaining between them. The DNA of the CDR3 is TGCGCCAGCGGAAAGGGGGGGCGAGAGCAGTACTTC. It yields the protein CASGKGGREQYF.

The chain uses TRBV4-2 and TRBJ2-7; the D is unclear. The CDR3 sequence is 13 residues long. The germline CDR1 and CDR2 sequences are LGHNA and YNFKEQ. V dropped 1 base and J dropped 2 bases, with 6 bases sitting between them. The CDR3 spells CASSQGQTYEQYF. The DNA for the CDR3 is TGTGCCAGCAGCCAAGGGCAGACCTACGAGCAGTACTTC.

The chain carries TRBV19 and TRBJ1-3, with D possibly matching TRBD1 (5 bases). There are 16 residues in the CDR3. The germline V gene encodes CDR1 LNHDA and CDR2 SQIVND (reference sequence). The V end lost 6 bases, the J end lost 0 bases, and 15 bases lay between the germline ends. CDR3 residues: CASSLRSGISGNTIYF. DNA of the CDR3: TGTGCCAGTAGCCTACGGTCAGGGATCTCTGGAAACACCATATATTTT. Based on the CDR3 plus reference TRBV19 and TRBJ1-3, the full variable domain is DGGITQSPKYLFRKEGQNVTLSCEQNLNHDAMYWYRQDPGQGLRLIYYSQIVNDFQKGDIAEGYSVSREKKESFPLTVTSAQKNPTAFYLCASSLRSGISGNTIYFGEGSWLTVV.

The chain carries TRBV29-1 and TRBJ2-7, with 12 bases matching TRBD2. The CDR3 runs 13 residues. Germline V gene lookup returns CDR1 SQVTM and CDR2 ANQGSEA. Losses at the gene ends were 7 bases for V and 2 bases for J; bases not matched to a gene: 3. The CDR3 region has the DNA TGCAGCGCCTGGACTAGCGGGACCTACGAGCAGTACTTC. It yields the protein CSAWTSGTYEQYF.

Turning to this clone: A far larger clone is only one base removed, so a read error is likely. The V gene is TRBV9, the J gene TRBJ1-4; D is unclear. CDR3 length: 14 residues. V was clipped by 3 bases and J by 3 bases, with 9 bases between them. CDR1 is SGDLS, CDR2 YYNGEE, per germline. The CDR3 reads CASSAEGANEKLFF. The CDR3 coding sequence is TGTGCCAGCAGCGCGGAGGGAGCTAATGAAAAACTGTTTTTT.

The chain uses TRBV5-5 and TRBJ1-2; unclear D gene. Trimming took 4 bases from V and 8 from J, leaving 12 bases between them. CDR1 SGHKS and CDR2 YYEKEE come from the germline V gene (reference sequence). CDR3 size: 12 residues. CDR3 in DNA: TGTGCCAGCAGCCTGGAACTGTGGGGCTACACCTTC. Translating it yields CASSLELWGYTF.